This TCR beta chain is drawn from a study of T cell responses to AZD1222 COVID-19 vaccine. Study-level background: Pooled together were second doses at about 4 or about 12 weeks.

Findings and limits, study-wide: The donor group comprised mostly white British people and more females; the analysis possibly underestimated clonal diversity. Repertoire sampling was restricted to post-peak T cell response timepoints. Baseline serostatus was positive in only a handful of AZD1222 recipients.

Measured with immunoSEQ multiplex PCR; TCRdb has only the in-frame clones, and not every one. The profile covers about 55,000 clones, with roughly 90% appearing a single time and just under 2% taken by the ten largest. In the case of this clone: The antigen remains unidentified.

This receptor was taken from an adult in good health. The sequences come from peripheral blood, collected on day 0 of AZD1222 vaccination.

The CDR3 here is CASSVSSSRNTIYF. The CDR3 DNA reads as TGTGCCAGCAGCGTTTCAAGCTCTCGGAACACCATATATTTT. The chain employs TRBV9 and TRBJ1-3; D gene unclear. Germline loops: CDR1 SGDLS, CDR2 YYNGEE. The CDR3 extends over 14 amino acids. V gave up 2 bases and J gave up 7 bases, with 13 bases separating them. Complete variable domain (other parts from reference TRBV9 and TRBJ1-3): DSGVTQTPKHLITATGQRVTLRCSPRSGDLSVYWYQQSLDQGLQFLIQYYNGEERAKGNILERFSAQQFPDLHSELNLSSLELGDSALYFCASSVSSSRNTIYFGEGSWLTVV.